This TCR beta chain was sequenced for a study of OX40 agonist ivuxolimab in advanced cancers. Study summary: Across the patients, intravenous ivuxolimab was delivered every 2 weeks at 0.01 to 10 mg/kg.

Measured with immunoSEQ multiplex PCR; TCRdb has only the in-frame clones, and not every one. Here the sample spans tens of thousands of clones, roughly nine tenths being singletons. Germline V gene lookup returns CDR1 SGHRS and CDR2 YFSETQ. The CDR3 is 14 residues long. The ends were cut back, 4 bases at V and 10 bases at J, with 15 bases in the middle. The count of this clone is one. Its antigen is not identified. General observations from the study: More expanded clones were seen, on average, in CD8+ T cells than in CD4+. Still undetermined is the antigen specificity of the expanded peripheral T cells.

The gene calls are TRBV5-1 and TRBJ1-6, with D perhaps matching TRBD1 (5 bases). The sequence was collected from an adult with an advanced solid tumor such as melanoma, head and neck, liver or kidney cancer. The sequences come from CD4+ or CD8+ T cells sorted from blood, collected in a trial of the OX40 agonist ivuxolimab. As DNA, the CDR3 is TGCGCCAGCAGCGCCTGGGGGGGTCGATCACCCCTCCACTTT. This encodes CASSAWGGRSPLHF.